A selection of T cell receptor beta chains follows, all from one sample in a study of OX40 agonist ivuxolimab in advanced cancers. Data came from immunoSEQ multiplex PCR; TCRdb stores just in-frame clones and leaves some out. Here the sample spans fewer than 100,000 clones, roughly nine tenths being singletons. This specimen was CD4+ or CD8+ T cells sorted from blood, taken in a trial of the OX40 agonist ivuxolimab. These TCRs come from an adult with an advanced solid tumor such as melanoma, head and neck, liver or kidney cancer. The CDR3 runs from the conserved cysteine through the conserved F or W. A D gene is named only where the DNA matches it firmly. Only part of the rows carry a size: once, few, many, or a class if the clone is expanded.

d_call,v_call,j_call,clone_size,cdr3_nt,cdr3_aa
TRBD2,TRBV2,TRBJ2-5,NA,TGTGCCAGCAGCCCCTTGGGGACTAGCGGGAGGGTTCGGTACTTC,CASSPLGTSGRVRYF
TRBD1,TRBV5-1,TRBJ2-1,NA,TGCGCCAGCAGCCCCGGACAGGGTCTCGATGAGCAGTTCTTC,CASSPGQGLDEQFF
TRBD1,TRBV19,TRBJ1-5,NA,TGTGCCAGTAGCTTCGGGACAGGGGGCTTTGAGCCCCAGCATTTT,CASSFGTGGFEPQHF
NA,TRBV6-1,TRBJ1-2,few,TGTGCCAGCAGTGAAGGGGGACGTGGCTACACCTTC,CASSEGGRGYTF
NA,TRBV19,TRBJ1-5,NA,TGTGCCAGTAGTATAAGCCACACCAATCAGCCCCAGCATTTT,CASSISHTNQPQHF
NA,TRBV2,TRBJ2-2,NA,TGTGCCAGCAGTGATGGAGACTTCTCAGGGACCGGGGAGCTGTTTTTT,CASSDGDFSGTGELFF
NA,TRBV19,TRBJ1-5,NA,TGTGCCAGTAGTATCGAGGGTAACAATCAGCCCCAGCATTTT,CASSIEGNNQPQHF
TRBD1,TRBV4-3,TRBJ1-2,NA,TGCGCCAGCAGCCAGGAAACGACAGGGGAGAGGTATGGCTACACCTTC,CASSQETTGERYGYTF
NA,TRBV30,TRBJ1-2,few,TGTGCCTGGAGTGTACTGCACGGCTACACCTTC,CAWSVLHGYTF
NA,TRBV5-6,TRBJ2-3,NA,TGTGCCAGCAGCAGCACAGGGAGCACAGATACGCAGTATTTT,CASSSTGSTDTQYF
NA,TRBV19,TRBJ1-2,NA,TGTGCCAGCAGCCACCCCAACCCTGGAAACTATGGCTACACCTTC,CASSHPNPGNYGYTF
NA,TRBV9,TRBJ2-3,NA,TGTGCCAGCAGCGTAGTTGCAGGGTCAGATACGCAGTATTTT,CASSVVAGSDTQYF
NA,TRBV4-2,TRBJ1-2,NA,TGTGCCAGCAGCCAAGAGGACGGTTTTGGCTACACCTTC,CASSQEDGFGYTF